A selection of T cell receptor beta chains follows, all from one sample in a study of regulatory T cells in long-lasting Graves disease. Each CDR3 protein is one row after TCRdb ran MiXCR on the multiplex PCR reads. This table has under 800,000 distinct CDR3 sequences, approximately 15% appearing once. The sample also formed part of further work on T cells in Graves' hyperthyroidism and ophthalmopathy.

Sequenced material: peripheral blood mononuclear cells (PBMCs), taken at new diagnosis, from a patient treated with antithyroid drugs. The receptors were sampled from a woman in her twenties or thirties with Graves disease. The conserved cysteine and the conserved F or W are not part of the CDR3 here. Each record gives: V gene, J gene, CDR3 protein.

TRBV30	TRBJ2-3	ASRSAGGPYTDTQY
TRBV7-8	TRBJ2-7	ASSHPGPSYEQY
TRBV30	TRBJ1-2	ACSSVGYT
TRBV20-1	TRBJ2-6	SARRTGISGANVLT
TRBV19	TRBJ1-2	ASSRTRPDYGYT
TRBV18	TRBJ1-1	ASSPQFGTANTEAF
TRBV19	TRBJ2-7	ASSISGSGTYEQY
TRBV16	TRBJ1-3	ASSQFDSRNTIY
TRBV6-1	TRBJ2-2	ASSASGLAGVHSRELF
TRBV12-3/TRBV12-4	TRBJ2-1	ASAHRRTTAYNEQF
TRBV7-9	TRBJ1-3	ASSLKNPSSGNTIY
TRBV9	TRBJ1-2	ASKPTPGVDYGYT
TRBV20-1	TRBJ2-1	SARETGSFKNEQF
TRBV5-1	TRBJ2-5	ASSLERGEETQY
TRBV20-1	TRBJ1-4	SGGGLGHEKLF
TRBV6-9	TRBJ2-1	ASSYSAVNEQF
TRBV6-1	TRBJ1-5	ASMIIRGIGNQPQH
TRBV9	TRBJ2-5	ASSAGTRGTQY
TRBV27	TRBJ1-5	ASSLSASNQPQH
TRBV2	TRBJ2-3	ASSDYLRESTTHTYTDTQY
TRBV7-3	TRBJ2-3	ASSIGGADTQY
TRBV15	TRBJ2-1	ATSVDRDRDPNEQF
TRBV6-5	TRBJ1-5	ASSYQGGSGQPQH
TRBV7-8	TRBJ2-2	ASNRENTGELF
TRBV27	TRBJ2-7	ASSIGAGTASYEQY
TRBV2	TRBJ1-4	ASSDKGGIEKLF
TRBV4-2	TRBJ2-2	ASSLDRGSGELF
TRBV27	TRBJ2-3	ATGGLDTDTQY
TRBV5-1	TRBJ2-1	ASSLGGTSGRGIYSYNEQF
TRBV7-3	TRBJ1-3	ASSLRDTLSGNTIY
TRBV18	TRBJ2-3	ASSPTGQFTDTQY
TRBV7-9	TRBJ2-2	ASSSSGGALGFTGELF
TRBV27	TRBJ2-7	ASSFYGASEQY